The 23 T cell receptor beta chains listed next were all sequenced from one sample in a study of T cells in women clearing cervical HPV infection (dated by TCRdb to 2016 to 2019). The library was prepared using the immunoSEQ multiplex PCR assay. The table was pulled from immuneACCESS by TCRdb, which kept in-frame rearrangements only. Such tables lose some clones; where checked, under half of the loss comes from unresolved V genes, and the rest has no known cause. This sample's clone table shows around 39,000 clones. The ten largest clonotypes hold around 1.7% of the sample. Sequenced material: blood buffy coat. These receptors all come from a woman aged 18-69 years with a cervical HPV16 infection that either progressed to CIN3+ or cleared (not recorded which).

As concerns this clone: With the read ending 3 residues before the CDR3 end, the germline J gene is used to fill in that end. The chain combines TRBV11-2 with TRBJ2-3, with D uncertain. The CDR3 sequence is 13 residues long. Germline assignment: CDR1 SGHAT and CDR2 FQNNGV. CDR3 sequence: CASSQNAIETQYF. The CDR3 bases that were read are TGTGCCAGCAGCCAAAATGCTATTGAGACG.

CDR3 in amino acids: CASSFRTDRSPLFF. The part of the CDR3 DNA that was read is TGTGCCAGCAGCTTCCGAACAGACAGGTCACCA. The chain carries TRBV7-8 and TRBJ1-4, with D perhaps matching TRBD1 (6 bases). The CDR3 is cut off 3 residues early in the read; its end comes from the germline J gene. In germline, CDR1 is SGHVS, CDR2 FQNEAQ. CDR3 length equals 14 residues.

A remark on this clone: The read terminates 3 residues before the CDR3 end, so the remaining end is supplied by the germline J gene. This chain connects TRBV6-2 or TRBV6-3 to TRBJ2-4; TRBD2 aligns across 7 bases. Germline-derived CDR1 and CDR2 are MNHEY and SVGEGT. This CDR3 comprises 14 residues. CDR3 DNA, as far as it was read: TGTGCCAGCAGTAGCGGGGAACCCCAAGAGACT. Its translation is CASSSGEPQET. The entire CDR3 is CASSSGEPQETQYF.

As for this clone: The read ends 3 residues shy of where the CDR3 ends; the end is completed using the germline J gene. This chain joins TRBV5-1 and TRBJ2-1; D is possibly TRBD2 (6 bases). The CDR3 runs 14 residues. Germline V gives CDR1 SGHRS, CDR2 YFSETQ. V was trimmed by 2 bases and J by 4 bases, leaving 10 bases between them. This chain's CDR3 is CASSFGEAYNEQFF. The DNA read from the CDR3 is TGCGCCAGCAGCTTCGGGGAGGCTTACAATGAG.

A note on this clone: The CDR3 end lies 3 residues beyond the end of the read and is filled in from the germline J gene. The V and J genes are TRBV24-1 and TRBJ2-5; the match to TRBD2 covers 9 bases. Trimming removed 3 bases from V and 4 bases from J; junction bases left unmatched: 5. The germline V gene encodes CDR1 KGHDR and CDR2 SFDVKD. This CDR3 region has 15 residues. CDR3 amino acids: CATSDARTSVETQYF. The sequenced part of the CDR3 DNA is TGTGCCACCAGTGATGCACGGACTAGCGTAGAGACC.

Remarks on this clone: The read comes to an end 3 residues before the CDR3 does, leaving the germline J gene to fill in the end. V and J are TRBV5-1 and TRBJ1-2, with 7 bases aligning to TRBD1. Per the germline V gene, CDR1 is SGHRS and CDR2 is YFSETQ. Germline trimming cut 5 bases from V and 7 bases from J; bases unmatched to any gene: 11. The length of the CDR3 is 14 residues. Incomplete CDR3 DNA: TGCGCCAGCAGAGACAGGGCCCGTAATGGTGGC. Translated: CASRDRARNGG. The whole CDR3 is CASRDRARNGGYTF.

Turning to this clone: The read is 3 residues too short to cover the CDR3 end, so that end is filled in from the germline J gene. This rearrangement joins TRBV7-2 to TRBJ2-4; 7 bases line up with TRBD1. This CDR3 comprises 14 residues. The germline CDR1 and CDR2 sequences are SGHTA and FQGNSA. The CDR3 reads CASSLEQGLWGQYF. The sequenced CDR3 bases are TGTGCCAGCAGCCTTGAACAGGGGTTGTGGGGT. Full variable domain (rest looked up from reference TRBV7-2 and TRBJ2-4): GAGVSQSPSNKVTEKGKDVELRCDPISGHTALYWYRQSLGQGLEFLIYFQGNSAPDKSGLPSDRFSAERTGGSVSTLTIQRTQQEDSAVYLCASSLEQGLWGQYFGAGTRLSVL.

Concerning this clone itself: From the germline J gene comes the end of the CDR3, since the read stops 3 residues before it. The V gene is TRBV20-1, the J gene TRBJ1-6; D perhaps matches TRBD1 (6 bases). This CDR3 is built from 15 residues. The V end lost 2 bases, the J end lost 7 bases, and 15 bases lay between the germline ends. Germline-derived CDR1 and CDR2 are DFQATT and SNEGSKA (reference sequence). Partial CDR3 DNA: TGCAGTGCTAGATTGAACAGGGAAGAGAATTCACCC. Translating it yields CSARLNREENSP. In full, the CDR3 is CSARLNREENSPLHF.

Incomplete CDR3 DNA: TGTGCCAGCAGCTTTAACAATGAG. Translating gives CASSFNNE. The whole CDR3 sequence reads CASSFNNEQFF. The rearrangement links TRBV13 to TRBJ2-1; D call uncertain. The CDR3 is cut off 3 residues early in the read; its end comes from the germline J gene. Germline V CDR1 and CDR2: PRHDT, FYEKMQ (reference sequence). The CDR3 spans 11 residues. V lost 3 bases and J 5 bases, leaving 2 bases between the germline ends.

According to its frequency, this clone is medium-sized. Read sequence stops 3 residues before the CDR3 end, and the germline J gene provides the missing end. The rearrangement uses TRBV6-2 or TRBV6-3 and TRBJ2-4; 8 nucleotides agree with TRBD1. The germline V gene encodes CDR1 MNHEY and CDR2 SVGEGT. This CDR3 is 13 amino acids long. CDR3 loop: CASSYSDRASQYF. CDR3 DNA, as far as it was read: TGTGCCAGCAGTTACTCGGACAGGGCTTCT.

Details on this clone: The CDR3 is cut off 3 residues early in the read; its end comes from the germline J gene. The V call is TRBV20-1, the J call TRBJ1-6, with 7 bases that match TRBD1. In germline, CDR1 is DFQATT, CDR2 SNEGSKA (reference sequence). The CDR3 has 16 amino acids. V shed 0 bases, J shed 8 bases, and the junction held 10 bases outside the gene matches. The CDR3 reads CSARDPNRGGDSPLHF. The CDR3 DNA, read in part, is TGCAGTGCTAGAGATCCCAACAGGGGAGGTGATTCACCC.

As to this clone: The read terminates 3 residues ahead of where the CDR3 ends, so the germline J gene completes it. The chain joins TRBV5-4 to TRBJ2-1; 9 bases are a match to TRBD1. This CDR3 contains 16 residues. Germline CDR1 and CDR2: SGHNT and YYREEE (reference sequence). The J segment lost 5 bases and the V segment lost 7 bases, leaving 13 bases of the junction unmatched. CDR3 bases read: TGTGCCAGCGCGTTTTCGTGGGGACAGGGAAACAATGAG. Its translation: CASAFSWGQGNNE. The full CDR3 protein is CASAFSWGQGNNEQFF.

A note on this clone: The CDR3 end falls 3 residues outside the read, so it is completed with the germline J gene. This sequence joins TRBV2 and TRBJ2-3; D may be TRBD2 (7 bases). Germline CDR1 is SNHLY and CDR2 is FYNNEI. The CDR3 loop spans 16 amino acids. Deletions cut 5 bases from V and 0 bases from J, with 15 bases between. The covered CDR3 bases are TGTGCCAGCAGTCTCCGGGGGGCTGCTAGCACAGATACG. Its translation is CASSLRGAASTDT. The whole CDR3 sequence is CASSLRGAASTDTQYF.

Comment on this clone: The missing CDR3 end, 3 residues past where the read stops, is filled in from the germline J gene. The V and J genes are TRBV5-1 and TRBJ2-2; a weak D match, TRBD1 (6 bases). The CDR3 has 14 residues. Per the germline V gene, CDR1 is SGHRS and CDR2 is YFSETQ. The DNA read from the CDR3 is TGCGCCAGCAGCTTGGATACACCGGGACAAAAG. It yields the protein CASSLDTPGQK. The complete CDR3 sequence is CASSLDTPGQKLFF.

With regard to this clone: Coverage ceases 3 residues before the CDR3 finishes, and the germline J gene fills in the end. V gene TRBV6-1 combines with J gene TRBJ1-2, with 8 bases that match TRBD1. The CDR3 contains 17 residues. Germline CDR1 reads MNHNS; CDR2 reads SASEGT. With V trimmed by 0 bases and J by 7 bases, 13 bases remained unmatched. CDR3 DNA (partial): TGTGCCAGCAGTGAAGCAAGGGACAGGCAAGTTACGTCTGGC. Amino acids: CASSEARDRQVTSG. The full-length CDR3 reads as CASSEARDRQVTSGYTF.

About this clone: The DNA ends 3 residues before the CDR3 does, and the rest of the CDR3 is filled in from the germline J gene. The rearrangement uses TRBV10-3 and TRBJ2-7, with 8 positions matching TRBD1. Germline lookup yields CDR1 ENHRY and CDR2 SYGVKD. V lost 9 bases to trimming and J lost 2 bases; unmatched junction nucleotides: 6. The CDR3 has 13 amino acids. CDR3 DNA (partial): TGTGCCATAGCGACAGGGGCAACCTACGAG. This encodes CAIATGATYE. The whole CDR3 protein is CAIATGATYEQYF.

In regard to this clone: The missing CDR3 end, 3 residues past where the read stops, is filled in from the germline J gene. The chain recombines TRBV10-3 with TRBJ2-7, with 7 positions matching TRBD1. The CDR3 has 13 residues. V shed 7 bases, J shed 2 bases, and the junction held 5 bases outside the gene matches. Per the germline V gene, CDR1 is ENHRY and CDR2 is SYGVKD. The CDR3 sequence: CAITTGVPYEQYF. CDR3 DNA, as far as it was read: TGTGCCATCACAACAGGGGTACCCTACGAG.

Note on this clone: The sequenced fragment ends 3 residues before the CDR3 boundary, so the rest is inferred from the germline J gene. This chain joins TRBV18 and TRBJ2-2; 7 bases are shared with TRBD1. Germline CDR1 reads KGHSH; CDR2 reads LQKENI. The CDR3 consists of 15 residues. The CDR3 DNA, read in part, is TGTGCCAGCTCATTACCACCGGGACAGACCGAAAAG. As protein: CASSLPPGQTEK. The entire CDR3 protein reads CASSLPPGQTEKLFF.

Notes on this clone: The CDR3 extends 3 residues past the end of the read, so its final part is completed from the germline J gene. The V call is TRBV6-2 or TRBV6-3, the J call TRBJ2-4; 7 nucleotides agree with TRBD1. This CDR3 has 14 amino acids. Germline V gene data show CDR1 as MNHEY and CDR2 as SVGEGT. The CDR3 DNA, read in part, is TGTGCCAGCAGTTCAACAGGGGTAAACTATGGT. It is translated as CASSSTGVNYG. In full, the CDR3 is CASSSTGVNYGQYF.

Comment on this clone: The CDR3 end falls 3 residues outside the read, so it is completed with the germline J gene. This chain connects TRBV19 to TRBJ1-2, with D uncertain. In germline, CDR1 is LNHDA, CDR2 SQIVND (reference sequence). The CDR3 runs to 15 residues. The CDR3 DNA, read in part, is TGTGCCAGTAGCGACCCCGGAGGGTTCGTCTACGAC. It yields the protein CASSDPGGFVYD. The entire CDR3 protein is CASSDPGGFVYDYTF.

Points on this clone: The missing CDR3 end, 3 residues past where the read stops, is filled in from the germline J gene. V is TRBV14 and J is TRBJ1-1, with D uncertain. Germline V gene data show CDR1 as SGHDN and CDR2 as FVKESK. V dropped 4 bases and J dropped 1 base, with 13 bases sitting between them. The CDR3 is 15 amino acids. The sequenced CDR3 bases are TGTGCCAGCAGCCCAAGAAGCCCAGGGAACACTGAA. It specifies CASSPRSPGNTE. The entire CDR3 reads CASSPRSPGNTEAFF.

For this clone: The read gets to within 3 residues of the CDR3 end, and the germline J gene fills in the rest. The chain combines TRBV7-6 with TRBJ2-1, with a possible D match to TRBD1 (6 bases). Germline V gives CDR1 SGHVS, CDR2 FNYEAQ. Trimming shortened V by 3 bases and J by 3 bases, and 9 bases separated the two germline ends. This CDR3 is built from 14 residues. CDR3 sequence reads: CASSFRGGYNEQFF. The part of the CDR3 DNA that was read is TGTGCCAGCAGCTTTAGAGGGGGCTACAATGAG.

Worth noting for this clone: The DNA ends 3 residues before the CDR3 does, and the rest of the CDR3 is filled in from the germline J gene. The chain uses TRBV5-6 and TRBJ2-3, with TRBD2 matching over 10 bases. Germline V gene lookup returns CDR1 SGHDT and CDR2 YYEEEE. The CDR3 runs to 15 residues. The ends lost 6 bases at V and 5 bases at J; junction bases unmatched: 9. CDR3 bases read: TGTGCCAGCATACTGCTAGCGGGGGTTGAAGATACG. It codes for CASILLAGVEDT. The entire CDR3 sequence reads CASILLAGVEDTQYF.